One sample yielded the 13 T cell receptor beta chains listed below, sequenced in a study of blood T cell repertoires in COVID-19. Data came from immunoSEQ multiplex PCR; TCRdb stores just in-frame clones and leaves some out. The sample shows about 94,000 clones, roughly 91% of them seen only once. Material: peripheral blood. These receptors were obtained from an elderly woman with acute or convalescent COVID-19.

Only one count was recorded for this clone. The rearrangement joins TRBV5-1 to TRBJ2-1, with TRBD2 identical over 13 bases. V shed 4 bases, J shed 0 bases, and the junction held 4 bases outside the gene matches. Germline-derived CDR1 and CDR2 are SGHRS and YFSETQ. This CDR3 has 17 amino acids. CDR3: CASSLRTSGSSYNEQFF. The CDR3 DNA reads as TGCGCCAGCAGCCTCAGGACTAGCGGGAGCTCCTACAATGAGCAGTTCTTC.

The V call is TRBV7-9, the J call TRBJ2-3; a possible D gene is TRBD1 (5 bases). The length of the CDR3 is 14 residues. Trimming removed 1 base from V and 1 base from J, with 6 bases in between. Germline values: CDR1 SEHNR, CDR2 FQNEAQ (reference sequence). CDR3 nucleotides: TGTGCCAGCAGCTTAGTACAGGGCACAGATACGCAGTATTTT. Translation gives CASSLVQGTDTQYF. The variable domain in full, completed from reference TRBV7-9 and TRBJ2-3, reads DTGVSQNPRHKITKRGQNVTFRCDPISEHNRLYWYRQTLGQGPEFLTYFQNEAQLEKSRLLSDRFSAERPKGSFSTLEIQRTEQGDSAMYLCASSLVQGTDTQYFGPGTRLTVL.

Written as DNA, the CDR3 is TGTGCCATCAGGGGGGACAAGGGGAGCTACACCTTC. As protein: CAIRGDKGSYTF. J is TRBJ1-2 and V is TRBV10-3; a possible D gene is TRBD1 (6 bases). V was trimmed by 6 bases and J by 9 bases, leaving 14 bases between them. The CDR3 runs to 12 residues. Germline V CDR1 and CDR2: ENHRY, SYGVKD.

This clone was recorded only once. This rearrangement joins TRBV3-1 (or the pseudogene TRBV3-2) to TRBJ2-7; D is possibly TRBD2 (6 bases). The V and J ends lost 0 bases and 2 bases respectively, with 11 bases between them. There are 15 residues in the CDR3. CDR1 is LGHDT and CDR2 is YNNKEL in the germline V gene (reference sequence). The CDR3 coding sequence is TGTGCCAGCAGCCAAGACGGGGCTAGCGCCTACGAGCAGTACTTC. Translation: CASSQDGASAYEQYF.

The chain uses TRBV6-5 and TRBJ2-7; 7 bases map to TRBD2. The junction had 5 bases not matched to a gene; V was cut back by 0 bases and J by 3 bases. The CDR3 has 15 residues. Germline-derived CDR1 and CDR2 are MNHEY and SVGAGI. Here the CDR3 DNA reads TGTGCCAGCAGTTACTCGGCGGGAGCCTTCTACGAGCAGTACTTC. The encoded protein is CASSYSAGAFYEQYF.

The V call is TRBV3-1 (or the pseudogene TRBV3-2), the J call TRBJ2-7, with 7 bases lining up with TRBD1. This CDR3 spans 14 amino acids. From germline, CDR1 is LGHDT and CDR2 YNNKEL (reference sequence). J was trimmed by 9 bases and V by 3 bases; bases with no gene match: 11. CDR3 nucleotides: TGTGCCAGCAGCCATTCCGGCCAGGGGGAGTTGCAGTACTTC. Translated: CASSHSGQGELQYF.

This chain joins TRBV15 and TRBJ1-2; 8 nucleotides line up with TRBD1. Trimming cost V 4 bases and J 0 bases; bases outside gene matches: 7. The CDR3 consists of 16 residues. Germline V gene sequence: CDR1 LNHNV, CDR2 YYDKDF (reference sequence). The CDR3 sequence is CATSIRQGRANYGYTF. In nucleotides, the CDR3 is TGTGCCACCAGCATTAGACAGGGGCGAGCTAACTATGGCTACACCTTC.

The genes are TRBV6-5 and TRBJ1-2; TRBD1 agrees at 10 bases. The CDR3 is made up of 15 amino acids. Germline-derived CDR1 and CDR2 are MNHEY and SVGAGI. J lost 2 bases, V lost 0 bases, and 0 bases had no gene match. The CDR3 DNA is TGTGCCAGCAGTTACTCGGACAGGGGGAACTATGGCTACACCTTC. The encoded protein is CASSYSDRGNYGYTF.

V gene TRBV12-3 or TRBV12-4 combines with J gene TRBJ1-2, with D hard to call. The CDR3 extends over 11 amino acids. V was pared by 4 bases and J by 4 bases, with 4 bases between. The CDR3 spells CASSWSYGYTF. The DNA for the CDR3 is TGTGCCAGCAGTTGGAGCTATGGCTACACCTTC.

This rearrangement joins TRBV5-1 to TRBJ2-5; 8 bases are a match to TRBD1. The J segment lost 3 bases and the V segment lost 3 bases, leaving 4 bases of the junction unmatched. Per germline, CDR1 SGHRS and CDR2 YFSETQ. There are 14 residues in the CDR3. As DNA, the CDR3 is TGCGCCAGCAGCTCTCGACAGGGGAAAGAGACCCAGTACTTC. Translation: CASSSRQGKETQYF.

The chain uses TRBV3-1 (or the pseudogene TRBV3-2) and TRBJ1-6, with D possibly matching TRBD1 (6 bases). Germline V gene sequence: CDR1 LGHDT, CDR2 YNNKEL (reference sequence). V gave up 1 base and J gave up 6 bases, with 13 bases separating them. The CDR3 is 16 residues long. The CDR3 DNA follows: TGTGCCAGCAGCCAAGTCCCGGTACAGGGTAATTCACCCCTCCACTTT. It encodes CASSQVPVQGNSPLHF.

This chain uses TRBV11-2 with TRBJ2-1, with a possible D match to TRBD1 (5 bases). V lost 6 bases to trimming and J lost 5 bases, with 17 bases between them. This CDR3 spans 15 amino acids. Looked up from germline, CDR1 is SGHAT and CDR2 is FQNNGV. In nucleotides, the CDR3 is TGTGCCAGCAGGCGAGTAGGACAATCACACAATGAGCAGTTCTTC. Protein: CASRRVGQSHNEQFF.

The rearrangement links TRBV5-1 to TRBJ2-1; the match to TRBD2 covers 11 bases. There are 16 residues in the CDR3. Germline V gives CDR1 SGHRS, CDR2 YFSETQ. Losses at the gene ends were 0 bases for V and 10 bases for J; bases not matched to a gene: 9. Written as DNA, the CDR3 is TGCGCCAGCAGCTTGGTTGTAGCGGGGGGGTCAACGGAGCAGTTCTTC. Translated: CASSLVVAGGSTEQFF.